A single sample gave rise to the 16 T cell receptor beta chains below, sequenced in a study of cytotoxic CD8 clonotypes in ibrutinib-treated CLL. The data were produced by immunoSEQ multiplex PCR, yet TCRdb's version contains in-frame clones alone and is incomplete. The repertoire includes about 120,000 clones, 58% of them detected once, and about 40% sits in the top ten. The specimen comprised PBMCs, sampled after 24 months of ibrutinib treatment. These receptors were taken from a human donor with chronic lymphocytic leukemia.

The chain employs TRBV6-1 and TRBJ2-7; a possible D gene is TRBD2 (6 bases). CDR1 and CDR2 (germline): MNHNS, SASEGT. This CDR3 has 14 residues. Trimming pared 8 bases from V and 1 base from J, leaving 15 bases between. The CDR3 reads CASFRGGVSYEQYF. CDR3 nucleotides: TGTGCCAGCTTTAGGGGCGGGGTTTCCTACGAGCAGTACTTC.

The chain couples TRBV9 to TRBJ2-7, with TRBD2 matching 8 bases. CDR1 is SGDLS, CDR2 YYNGEE, per germline. V lost 4 bases, J lost 4 bases, and 4 bases stayed unmatched. The CDR3 has 13 residues. CDR3 residues: CASSPTSGYEQYF. The CDR3 coding sequence is TGTGCCAGCAGCCCCACTAGCGGATACGAGCAGTACTTC.

The chain uses TRBV27 and TRBJ1-4; 8 bases map to TRBD1. Germline loops: CDR1 MNHEY, CDR2 SMNVEV (reference sequence). This CDR3 has 13 amino acids. The V and J ends lost 6 bases and 8 bases, in that order; junction bases with no gene match: 5. For the CDR3, the DNA is TGTGCCAGCAGGCAAACAGGGGGGGAAAAACTGTTTTTT. Its protein is CASRQTGGEKLFF.

This clone showed up just a few times. V gene TRBV30 combines with J gene TRBJ2-7, with D hard to call. Trimming stripped 1 base from V and 3 bases from J, with 7 bases between. This CDR3 is 12 amino acids long. Germline CDR1 is GTSNPN and CDR2 is SVGIG (reference sequence). CDR3 nucleotides: TGTGCCTGGAGTGAATACAGCTACGAGCAGTACTTC. Protein: CAWSEYSYEQYF. The whole variable domain, remainder taken from reference TRBV30 and TRBJ2-7, is SQTIHQWPATLVQPVGSPLSLECTVEGTSNPNLYWYRQAAGRGLQLLFYSVGIGQISSEVPQNLSASRPQDRQFILSSKKLLLSDSGFYLCAWSEYSYEQYFGPGTRLTVT.

This chain links TRBV7-3 with TRBJ2-7; 8 nucleotides match TRBD1. V shed 8 bases and J 7 bases; nucleotides not matched to a gene: 10. From germline, CDR1 is SGHTA and CDR2 FQGTGA. This CDR3 is built from 13 residues. In DNA form, the CDR3 reads TGTGCCAGCGCTTCCCAGGGGGCGGAAGAGCAGTACTTC. This gives the protein CASASQGAEEQYF.

For the CDR3, the DNA is TGCGCCAGCATCCTCACCTGGACTAGCGGAGAGTGGGAGACCCAGTACTTC. Protein sequence: CASILTWTSGEWETQYF. This chain uses TRBV5-1 with TRBJ2-5; 10 nucleotides match TRBD2. The ends lost 6 bases at V and 5 bases at J; junction bases unmatched: 16. CDR1 is SGHRS, CDR2 YFSETQ, per germline. The length of the CDR3 is 17 residues.

The chain is built from TRBV6-5 and TRBJ2-3; D not resolved. This CDR3 comprises 15 residues. The V and J ends lost 6 bases and 0 bases respectively, with 13 bases between them. Germline-derived CDR1 and CDR2 are MNHEY and SVGAGI. The DNA for the CDR3 is TGTGCCAGCAGGGCCGGGCCTCTAAGCACAGATACGCAGTATTTT. Translated: CASRAGPLSTDTQYF.

The V call is TRBV7-2, the J call TRBJ2-3; D is uncertain. The germline V gene has CDR1 SGHTA and CDR2 FQGNSA. CDR3 size: 13 residues. The germline V and J ends were trimmed by 5 bases and 6 bases, with 12 bases remaining between them. In nucleotides, the CDR3 is TGTGCCAGCAGCCCGGGCCCCTGGGATACGCAGTATTTT. Protein: CASSPGPWDTQYF. Full variable domain (remainder filled in from reference TRBV7-2 and TRBJ2-3): GAGVSQSPSNKVTEKGKDVELRCDPISGHTALYWYRQSLGQGLEFLIYFQGNSAPDKSGLPSDRFSAERTGGSVSTLTIQRTQQEDSAVYLCASSPGPWDTQYFGPGTRLTVL.

The sample holds many counts of this clone. The gene calls are TRBV2 and TRBJ1-3; D unclear. Trimming stripped 7 bases from V and 0 bases from J, with 7 bases between. Germline loops: CDR1 SNHLY, CDR2 FYNNEI. The CDR3 loop spans 13 amino acids. The CDR3 coding sequence is TGTGCCAGCAAGCAGAGCTCTGGAAACACCATATATTTT. This encodes CASKQSSGNTIYF. The full variable domain, completed using reference TRBV2 and TRBJ1-3, is EPEVTQTPSHQVTQMGQEVILRCVPISNHLYFYWYRQILGQKVEFLVSFYNNEISEKSEIFDDQFSVERPDGSNFTLKIRSTKLEDSAMYFCASKQSSGNTIYFGEGSWLTVV.

The chain is built from TRBV29-1 and TRBJ1-3, with TRBD1 matching 7 bases. CDR1 and CDR2 (germline): SQVTM, ANQGSEA. J lost 0 bases, V lost 4 bases, and 0 bases had no gene match. This CDR3 contains 13 residues. CDR3 residues: CSVGQGSGNTIYF. In nucleotides, the CDR3 is TGCAGCGTTGGACAGGGCTCTGGAAACACCATATATTTT. The full variable domain, rest sourced from reference TRBV29-1 and TRBJ1-3, is SAVISQKPSRDICQRGTSLTIQCQVDSQVTMMFWYRQQPGQSLTLIATANQGSEATYESGFVIDKFPISRPNLTFSTLTVSNMSPEDSSIYLCSVGQGSGNTIYFGEGSWLTVV.

This clone came up once. This rearrangement joins TRBV11-2 to TRBJ2-6; D may match TRBD1 or TRBD2 (5 bases each). CDR1 is SGHAT and CDR2 is FQNNGV in the germline V gene. The V end lost 1 base, the J end lost 0 bases, and 13 bases lay between the germline ends. This CDR3 is 18 amino acids long. Here the CDR3 reads CASSLGRGPISGANVLTF. In DNA, the CDR3 is TGTGCCAGCAGCTTAGGACGGGGACCAATCTCTGGGGCCAACGTCCTGACTTTC.

This clone was seen at least ten times. J is TRBJ2-7 and V is TRBV5-1; 8 nucleotides align to TRBD1. The CDR3 loop spans 13 amino acids. CDR1 is SGHRS and CDR2 is YFSETQ in the germline V gene. Unmatched junction bases numbered 6, after V lost 5 bases and J lost 5 bases. The CDR3: CASSWTGRNEQYF. For the CDR3, the DNA is TGCGCCAGCAGTTGGACAGGGCGGAACGAGCAGTACTTC.

This clone has just one count. This sequence joins TRBV30 and TRBJ1-2; D gene uncertain. This CDR3 is built from 11 residues. Germline lookup yields CDR1 GTSNPN and CDR2 SVGIG (reference sequence). Between the trimmed V and J ends, which lost 0 bases and 10 bases, there was a span of 9 bases. CDR3: CAWSVGGLYTF. In DNA form, the CDR3 reads TGTGCCTGGAGTGTAGGAGGGCTCTACACCTTC.

The chain joins TRBV30 to TRBJ1-5, with TRBD1 matching 11 bases. V lost 7 bases to trimming and J lost 0 bases; unmatched junction nucleotides: 14. This CDR3 comprises 18 residues. CDR1 is GTSNPN, CDR2 SVGIG, per germline (reference sequence). Here the CDR3 reads CASYPGQGGSYSNQPQHF. CDR3 DNA: TGTGCCTCCTACCCGGGACAGGGGGGATCATATAGCAATCAGCCCCAGCATTTT. Looking up the rest from reference TRBV30 and TRBJ1-5 gives the full variable domain: SQTIHQWPATLVQPVGSPLSLECTVEGTSNPNLYWYRQAAGRGLQLLFYSVGIGQISSEVPQNLSASRPQDRQFILSSKKLLLSDSGFYLCASYPGQGGSYSNQPQHFGDGTRLSIL.

The chain carries TRBV20-1 and TRBJ2-3; D may be TRBD1 (6 bases). Germline-derived CDR1 and CDR2 are DFQATT and SNEGSKA (reference sequence). CDR3 length: 11 residues. The ends were cut back, 5 bases at V and 5 bases at J, with 8 bases in the middle. CDR3 nucleotide sequence: TGCAGTGCTGTGGACAGAGATACGCAGTATTTT. It is translated as CSAVDRDTQYF.

The chain combines TRBV13 with TRBJ1-4; D unclear. Per germline, CDR1 PRHDT and CDR2 FYEKMQ (reference sequence). This CDR3 contains 15 residues. The V gene lost 5 bases and the J gene lost 4 bases, with 14 bases spanning the gap. The CDR3 spells CASSPFGDLNEKLFF. The CDR3 DNA follows: TGTGCCAGCAGCCCCTTTGGTGACCTTAATGAAAAACTGTTTTTT.